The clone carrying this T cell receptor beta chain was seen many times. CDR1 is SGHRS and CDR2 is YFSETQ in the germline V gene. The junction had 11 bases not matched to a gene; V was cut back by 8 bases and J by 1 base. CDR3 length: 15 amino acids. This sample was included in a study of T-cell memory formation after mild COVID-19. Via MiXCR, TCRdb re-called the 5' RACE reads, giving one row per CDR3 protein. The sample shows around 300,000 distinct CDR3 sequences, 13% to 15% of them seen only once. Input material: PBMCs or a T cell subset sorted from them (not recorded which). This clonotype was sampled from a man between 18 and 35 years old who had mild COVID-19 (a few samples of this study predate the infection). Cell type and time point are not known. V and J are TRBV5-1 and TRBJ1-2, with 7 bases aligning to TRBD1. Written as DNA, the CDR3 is TGCGCCAGTGGGGAAGCGACAGGGATTAACTATGGCTACACCTTC. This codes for CASGEATGINYGYTF.